These 22 T cell receptor beta chains were sequenced from one sample in a study of regulatory T cells in long-lasting Graves disease. Through Arm-PCR of CDR3 regions and iRepertoire HTBI primers, TCR beta libraries were built. TCRdb redid the calling of the multiplex PCR reads with MiXCR, one entry per CDR3 protein. This repertoire shows about 470,000 distinct CDR3 sequences, about 22% found once; its top ten account for more than 6%. Time point: persistent/refractory GD, antithyroid drugs over 5 years with positive TRAb. There was RNA extracted from PBMCs, and the TCR library was made from it. Sequenced here: peripheral blood mononuclear cells (PBMCs), sampled when the disease was refractory, from a patient treated with antithyroid drugs. The receptors derive from a female donor with Graves disease.

This clonotype showed up just a few times. Germline is not matched at one junction end, which may reflect a read error. V is TRBV6-5 and J is TRBJ1-4; 7 bases are shared with TRBD1. The CDR3 contains 15 residues. Germline assignment: CDR1 MNHEY and CDR2 SVGAGI. The CDR3 sequence is CASSSDRVANEELFF. The DNA of the CDR3 is TGTGCCAGCAGTTCCGACAGGGTGGCTAATGAAGAACTGTTTTTT.

V is TRBV28 and J is TRBJ2-3, with D maybe TRBD2 (6 bases). CDR3 length: 15 amino acids. V was cut by 10 bases and J by 0 bases, with 17 bases left in between. Germline V gene sequence: CDR1 MDHEN, CDR2 SYDVKM. CDR3 sequence reads: CATSRGGVSTDTQYF. CDR3 nucleotide sequence: TGTGCCACCTCGAGGGGCGGGGTTAGCACAGATACGCAGTATTTT.

This clonotype was counted at least ten times. The rearrangement uses TRBV11-2 and TRBJ1-2; D unclear. This CDR3 is built from 14 residues. Trimming cost V 8 bases and J 4 bases, with 17 bases left between them. The V gene's germline CDR1 is SGHAT and CDR2 FQNNGV. The CDR3 coding sequence is TGTGCCAGCTCCCCCGTCACTCCTGGCTATGGCTACACCTTC. It yields the protein CASSPVTPGYGYTF.

This clonotype was found a few times. The chain combines TRBV19 with TRBJ2-7; 7 positions match TRBD2. The CDR3 runs 16 residues. Unmatched junction bases numbered 17, after V lost 5 bases and J lost 7 bases. The germline CDR1 and CDR2 sequences are LNHDA and SQIVND (reference sequence). As DNA, the CDR3 is TGTGCCAGTAGTCAACCGGCGGGAGCTTTTTCTTATGAGCAGTACTTC. As protein: CASSQPAGAFSYEQYF. The full variable domain, rest sourced from reference TRBV19 and TRBJ2-7, is DGGITQSPKYLFRKEGQNVTLSCEQNLNHDAMYWYRQDPGQGLRLIYYSQIVNDFQKGDIAEGYSVSREKKESFPLTVTSAQKNPTAFYLCASSQPAGAFSYEQYFGPGTRLTVT.

This clonotype was recorded at least ten times. The gene calls are TRBV11-2 and TRBJ1-4; D call uncertain. V dropped 0 bases and J dropped 0 bases, with 5 bases sitting between them. From germline, CDR1 is SGHAT and CDR2 FQNNGV. The CDR3 sequence is 15 residues long. The CDR3 sequence: CASSLDMATNEKLFF. In DNA form, the CDR3 reads TGTGCCAGCAGCTTAGATATGGCAACTAATGAAAAACTGTTTTTT.

Details on this clonotype: A clone one base away is much larger, so this may be a read error. This sequence joins TRBV27 and TRBJ1-1, with 7 nucleotides matching TRBD1. J lost 4 bases, V lost 6 bases, and 5 bases had no gene match. Germline CDR1 reads MNHEY; CDR2 reads SMNVEV (reference sequence). The CDR3 length is 13 residues. CDR3 DNA: TGTGCCAGCAGGCGAACAGGGGCCACTGAAGCTTTCTTT. Amino acids: CASRRTGATEAFF.

The table lists this clonotype with a few counts. The chain uses TRBV5-6 and TRBJ2-7; possibly TRBD1 for D (5 bases). Germline CDR1 is SGHDT and CDR2 is YYEEEE. The CDR3 extends over 15 amino acids. V was trimmed by 3 bases and J by 1 base, leaving 14 bases between them. In DNA form, the CDR3 reads TGTGCCAGCAGCTCTCCCTTGGCAGGGTCCTACGAGCAGTACTTC. The encoded protein is CASSSPLAGSYEQYF.

This clonotype was recorded many times. V gene TRBV19 combines with J gene TRBJ1-5; D uncertain. The CDR3 consists of 14 residues. The germline V and J ends were trimmed by 6 bases and 3 bases, with 12 bases remaining between them. Germline-derived CDR1 and CDR2 are LNHDA and SQIVND (reference sequence). The CDR3 nucleotides are TGTGCCAGTAGAGGACCAAGCCCCAATCAGCCCCAGCATTTT. Protein sequence: CASRGPSPNQPQHF. Combining the CDR3 with reference TRBV19 and TRBJ1-5 gives the whole variable domain DGGITQSPKYLFRKEGQNVTLSCEQNLNHDAMYWYRQDPGQGLRLIYYSQIVNDFQKGDIAEGYSVSREKKESFPLTVTSAQKNPTAFYLCASRGPSPNQPQHFGDGTRLSIL.

This clonotype was found a few times. The V gene is TRBV29-1, the J gene TRBJ2-7; D is perhaps TRBD2 (7 bases). Trimming removed 5 bases at V and 1 base at J, with 12 bases between. CDR1 and CDR2 from the germline V gene are SQVTM and ANQGSEA. CDR3 length: 13 amino acids. CDR3 sequence reads: CSVNGGPSYEQYF. The CDR3 DNA follows: TGCAGCGTTAACGGGGGGCCATCCTACGAGCAGTACTTC.

The genes are TRBV7-2 and TRBJ2-7; 8 bases are a match to TRBD1. This CDR3 is 14 amino acids long. The V gene's germline CDR1 is SGHTA and CDR2 FQGNSA. The V and J ends lost 4 bases and 2 bases, in that order; junction bases with no gene match: 4. The CDR3 region is CASSSGQDTYEQYF. The CDR3 DNA is TGTGCCAGCAGCTCGGGACAGGATACCTACGAGCAGTACTTC.

This clonotype was picked up a small number of times. CDR3 residues: CASSGDRDTEAFF. As DNA, the CDR3 is TGTGCCAGCAGCGGTGACCGGGACACTGAAGCTTTCTTT. The rearrangement joins TRBV7-9 to TRBJ1-1; D unresolved. Germline CDR1 reads SEHNR; CDR2 reads FQNEAQ (reference sequence). This CDR3 region has 13 residues. Deletions cut 5 bases from V and 3 bases from J, with 10 bases between. Filled out from reference TRBV7-9 and TRBJ1-1, the complete variable domain reads DTGVSQNPRHKITKRGQNVTFRCDPISEHNRLYWYRQTLGQGPEFLTYFQNEAQLEKSRLLSDRFSAERPKGSFSTLEIQRTEQGDSAMYLCASSGDRDTEAFFGQGTRLTVV.

This clonotype was detected ten times or more. The rearrangement joins TRBV28 to TRBJ1-1; TRBD1 aligns across 12 bases. The germline gives CDR1 MDHEN, CDR2 SYDVKM. Trimming removed 4 bases from V and 7 bases from J; junction bases left unmatched: 7. CDR3 length: 15 residues. The CDR3 sequence is CASSSRDRGQFEAFF. In DNA, the CDR3 is TGTGCCAGCAGTTCCAGGGACAGGGGGCAATTTGAAGCTTTCTTT.

This clonotype appeared many times. The V gene is TRBV12-3 or TRBV12-4, the J gene TRBJ2-7, with D perhaps matching TRBD2 (7 bases). V was clipped by 6 bases and J by 2 bases, with 17 bases between them. The CDR3 covers 15 residues. The CDR3: CASSLGGEGAYEQYF. CDR3 coding DNA: TGTGCCAGCAGCCTAGGGGGGGAAGGGGCCTACGAGCAGTACTTC.

The chain carries TRBV2 and TRBJ2-1; D could derive from TRBD1 or TRBD2 (5 bases each). Trimming stripped 4 bases from V and 4 bases from J, with 11 bases between. CDR1 is SNHLY and CDR2 is FYNNEI in the germline V gene. The CDR3 is 14 amino acids. This CDR3 reads CASSVRDAYNEQFF. The CDR3 coding sequence is TGTGCCAGCAGTGTCCGGGACGCGTACAATGAGCAGTTCTTC.

This clonotype was observed a handful of times. The chain combines TRBV6-5 with TRBJ1-1; D is possibly TRBD1 (6 bases). The germline V gene encodes CDR1 MNHEY and CDR2 SVGAGI. The CDR3 is 16 residues long. V lost 2 bases and J lost 2, with 15 bases in between. The CDR3 loop is CASSYTKDRTNTEAFF. In DNA form, the CDR3 reads TGTGCCAGCAGTTACACCAAAGACAGGACCAACACTGAAGCTTTCTTT.

A word on this clonotype: Possible read error: a much larger clone is one base away. CDR3 bases: TGTGCCACCGCCCCGGGACTAGCGGGAGTGGGTATAGATGAGCAGTTCTTC. Translated, it gives CATAPGLAGVGIDEQFF. This chain connects TRBV10-3 to TRBJ2-1, with 14 bases fitting TRBD2. The germline CDR1 and CDR2 sequences are ENHRY and SYGVKD. The ends lost 10 bases at V and 8 bases at J; junction bases unmatched: 16. This CDR3 contains 17 residues.

The gene calls are TRBV19 and TRBJ2-7, with TRBD1 matching over 7 bases. V lost 3 bases, J lost 3 bases, and 11 bases stayed unmatched. Germline V gene lookup returns CDR1 LNHDA and CDR2 SQIVND (reference sequence). This CDR3 spans 16 amino acids. In DNA form, the CDR3 reads TGTGCCAGTAGTATTGGGACAGCCAACTCCCTCTACGAGCAGTACTTC. This gives the protein CASSIGTANSLYEQYF.

This clonotype was seen a few times. The rearrangement uses TRBV7-8 and TRBJ2-7; D is tentatively TRBD1 or TRBD2 (5 bases each). The CDR3 is 13 residues long. CDR1 and CDR2 from the germline V gene are SGHVS and FQNEAQ. V was shortened by 1 base and J by 6 bases, with 10 bases between the two germline ends. CDR3: CASSLDQGPEQYF. CDR3 coding DNA: TGTGCCAGCAGCTTAGACCAGGGACCCGAGCAGTACTTC. Combining the CDR3 with reference TRBV7-8 and TRBJ2-7 gives the whole variable domain GAGVSQSPRYKVAKRGQDVALRCDPISGHVSLFWYQQALGQGPEFLTYFQNEAQLDKSGLPSDRFFAERPEGSVSTLKIQRTQQEDSAVYLCASSLDQGPEQYFGPGTRLTVT.

There are many counts of this clonotype. The J gene is TRBJ1-2, the V gene TRBV6-6, with D possibly TRBD1 on 6 matching bases. This CDR3 region has 17 residues. Germline CDR1 MNHNY, CDR2 SVGAGI (reference sequence). V lost 0 bases to trimming and J lost 5 bases, with 19 bases between them. The DNA for the CDR3 is TGTGCCAGCAGTTACTCGCCAGGGAGCAGGGGAAAATATGGCTACACCTTC. This encodes CASSYSPGSRGKYGYTF.

In its sample, this clonotype was seen many times. This chain links TRBV28 with TRBJ2-1; 9 bases align to TRBD2. This CDR3 spans 16 amino acids. Per the germline V gene, CDR1 is MDHEN and CDR2 is SYDVKM. The J segment lost 0 bases and the V segment lost 4 bases, leaving 4 bases of the junction unmatched. The DNA for the CDR3 is TGTGCCAGCAGTTCGATTAGCGGGAGCTCCTACAATGAGCAGTTCTTC. Translating it yields CASSSISGSSYNEQFF.

This sequence joins TRBV18 and TRBJ2-7, with D unresolved. The ends were cut back, 2 bases at V and 2 bases at J, with 10 bases in the middle. The germline CDR1 and CDR2 sequences are KGHSH and LQKENI. The CDR3 length is 14 residues. For the CDR3, the DNA is TGTGCCAGCTCACCAAAGCCCCCAACCTACGAGCAGTACTTC. Amino acid sequence: CASSPKPPTYEQYF.

V and J are TRBV19 and TRBJ1-5; a weak D match, TRBD1 (5 bases). The CDR3 length is 15 residues. V lost 6 bases, J lost 1 base, and 13 bases lay in between. The germline gives CDR1 LNHDA, CDR2 SQIVND (reference sequence). This CDR3 reads CASRAGIWSNQPQHF. In DNA, the CDR3 is TGTGCCAGTAGGGCAGGGATTTGGAGCAATCAGCCCCAGCATTTT.